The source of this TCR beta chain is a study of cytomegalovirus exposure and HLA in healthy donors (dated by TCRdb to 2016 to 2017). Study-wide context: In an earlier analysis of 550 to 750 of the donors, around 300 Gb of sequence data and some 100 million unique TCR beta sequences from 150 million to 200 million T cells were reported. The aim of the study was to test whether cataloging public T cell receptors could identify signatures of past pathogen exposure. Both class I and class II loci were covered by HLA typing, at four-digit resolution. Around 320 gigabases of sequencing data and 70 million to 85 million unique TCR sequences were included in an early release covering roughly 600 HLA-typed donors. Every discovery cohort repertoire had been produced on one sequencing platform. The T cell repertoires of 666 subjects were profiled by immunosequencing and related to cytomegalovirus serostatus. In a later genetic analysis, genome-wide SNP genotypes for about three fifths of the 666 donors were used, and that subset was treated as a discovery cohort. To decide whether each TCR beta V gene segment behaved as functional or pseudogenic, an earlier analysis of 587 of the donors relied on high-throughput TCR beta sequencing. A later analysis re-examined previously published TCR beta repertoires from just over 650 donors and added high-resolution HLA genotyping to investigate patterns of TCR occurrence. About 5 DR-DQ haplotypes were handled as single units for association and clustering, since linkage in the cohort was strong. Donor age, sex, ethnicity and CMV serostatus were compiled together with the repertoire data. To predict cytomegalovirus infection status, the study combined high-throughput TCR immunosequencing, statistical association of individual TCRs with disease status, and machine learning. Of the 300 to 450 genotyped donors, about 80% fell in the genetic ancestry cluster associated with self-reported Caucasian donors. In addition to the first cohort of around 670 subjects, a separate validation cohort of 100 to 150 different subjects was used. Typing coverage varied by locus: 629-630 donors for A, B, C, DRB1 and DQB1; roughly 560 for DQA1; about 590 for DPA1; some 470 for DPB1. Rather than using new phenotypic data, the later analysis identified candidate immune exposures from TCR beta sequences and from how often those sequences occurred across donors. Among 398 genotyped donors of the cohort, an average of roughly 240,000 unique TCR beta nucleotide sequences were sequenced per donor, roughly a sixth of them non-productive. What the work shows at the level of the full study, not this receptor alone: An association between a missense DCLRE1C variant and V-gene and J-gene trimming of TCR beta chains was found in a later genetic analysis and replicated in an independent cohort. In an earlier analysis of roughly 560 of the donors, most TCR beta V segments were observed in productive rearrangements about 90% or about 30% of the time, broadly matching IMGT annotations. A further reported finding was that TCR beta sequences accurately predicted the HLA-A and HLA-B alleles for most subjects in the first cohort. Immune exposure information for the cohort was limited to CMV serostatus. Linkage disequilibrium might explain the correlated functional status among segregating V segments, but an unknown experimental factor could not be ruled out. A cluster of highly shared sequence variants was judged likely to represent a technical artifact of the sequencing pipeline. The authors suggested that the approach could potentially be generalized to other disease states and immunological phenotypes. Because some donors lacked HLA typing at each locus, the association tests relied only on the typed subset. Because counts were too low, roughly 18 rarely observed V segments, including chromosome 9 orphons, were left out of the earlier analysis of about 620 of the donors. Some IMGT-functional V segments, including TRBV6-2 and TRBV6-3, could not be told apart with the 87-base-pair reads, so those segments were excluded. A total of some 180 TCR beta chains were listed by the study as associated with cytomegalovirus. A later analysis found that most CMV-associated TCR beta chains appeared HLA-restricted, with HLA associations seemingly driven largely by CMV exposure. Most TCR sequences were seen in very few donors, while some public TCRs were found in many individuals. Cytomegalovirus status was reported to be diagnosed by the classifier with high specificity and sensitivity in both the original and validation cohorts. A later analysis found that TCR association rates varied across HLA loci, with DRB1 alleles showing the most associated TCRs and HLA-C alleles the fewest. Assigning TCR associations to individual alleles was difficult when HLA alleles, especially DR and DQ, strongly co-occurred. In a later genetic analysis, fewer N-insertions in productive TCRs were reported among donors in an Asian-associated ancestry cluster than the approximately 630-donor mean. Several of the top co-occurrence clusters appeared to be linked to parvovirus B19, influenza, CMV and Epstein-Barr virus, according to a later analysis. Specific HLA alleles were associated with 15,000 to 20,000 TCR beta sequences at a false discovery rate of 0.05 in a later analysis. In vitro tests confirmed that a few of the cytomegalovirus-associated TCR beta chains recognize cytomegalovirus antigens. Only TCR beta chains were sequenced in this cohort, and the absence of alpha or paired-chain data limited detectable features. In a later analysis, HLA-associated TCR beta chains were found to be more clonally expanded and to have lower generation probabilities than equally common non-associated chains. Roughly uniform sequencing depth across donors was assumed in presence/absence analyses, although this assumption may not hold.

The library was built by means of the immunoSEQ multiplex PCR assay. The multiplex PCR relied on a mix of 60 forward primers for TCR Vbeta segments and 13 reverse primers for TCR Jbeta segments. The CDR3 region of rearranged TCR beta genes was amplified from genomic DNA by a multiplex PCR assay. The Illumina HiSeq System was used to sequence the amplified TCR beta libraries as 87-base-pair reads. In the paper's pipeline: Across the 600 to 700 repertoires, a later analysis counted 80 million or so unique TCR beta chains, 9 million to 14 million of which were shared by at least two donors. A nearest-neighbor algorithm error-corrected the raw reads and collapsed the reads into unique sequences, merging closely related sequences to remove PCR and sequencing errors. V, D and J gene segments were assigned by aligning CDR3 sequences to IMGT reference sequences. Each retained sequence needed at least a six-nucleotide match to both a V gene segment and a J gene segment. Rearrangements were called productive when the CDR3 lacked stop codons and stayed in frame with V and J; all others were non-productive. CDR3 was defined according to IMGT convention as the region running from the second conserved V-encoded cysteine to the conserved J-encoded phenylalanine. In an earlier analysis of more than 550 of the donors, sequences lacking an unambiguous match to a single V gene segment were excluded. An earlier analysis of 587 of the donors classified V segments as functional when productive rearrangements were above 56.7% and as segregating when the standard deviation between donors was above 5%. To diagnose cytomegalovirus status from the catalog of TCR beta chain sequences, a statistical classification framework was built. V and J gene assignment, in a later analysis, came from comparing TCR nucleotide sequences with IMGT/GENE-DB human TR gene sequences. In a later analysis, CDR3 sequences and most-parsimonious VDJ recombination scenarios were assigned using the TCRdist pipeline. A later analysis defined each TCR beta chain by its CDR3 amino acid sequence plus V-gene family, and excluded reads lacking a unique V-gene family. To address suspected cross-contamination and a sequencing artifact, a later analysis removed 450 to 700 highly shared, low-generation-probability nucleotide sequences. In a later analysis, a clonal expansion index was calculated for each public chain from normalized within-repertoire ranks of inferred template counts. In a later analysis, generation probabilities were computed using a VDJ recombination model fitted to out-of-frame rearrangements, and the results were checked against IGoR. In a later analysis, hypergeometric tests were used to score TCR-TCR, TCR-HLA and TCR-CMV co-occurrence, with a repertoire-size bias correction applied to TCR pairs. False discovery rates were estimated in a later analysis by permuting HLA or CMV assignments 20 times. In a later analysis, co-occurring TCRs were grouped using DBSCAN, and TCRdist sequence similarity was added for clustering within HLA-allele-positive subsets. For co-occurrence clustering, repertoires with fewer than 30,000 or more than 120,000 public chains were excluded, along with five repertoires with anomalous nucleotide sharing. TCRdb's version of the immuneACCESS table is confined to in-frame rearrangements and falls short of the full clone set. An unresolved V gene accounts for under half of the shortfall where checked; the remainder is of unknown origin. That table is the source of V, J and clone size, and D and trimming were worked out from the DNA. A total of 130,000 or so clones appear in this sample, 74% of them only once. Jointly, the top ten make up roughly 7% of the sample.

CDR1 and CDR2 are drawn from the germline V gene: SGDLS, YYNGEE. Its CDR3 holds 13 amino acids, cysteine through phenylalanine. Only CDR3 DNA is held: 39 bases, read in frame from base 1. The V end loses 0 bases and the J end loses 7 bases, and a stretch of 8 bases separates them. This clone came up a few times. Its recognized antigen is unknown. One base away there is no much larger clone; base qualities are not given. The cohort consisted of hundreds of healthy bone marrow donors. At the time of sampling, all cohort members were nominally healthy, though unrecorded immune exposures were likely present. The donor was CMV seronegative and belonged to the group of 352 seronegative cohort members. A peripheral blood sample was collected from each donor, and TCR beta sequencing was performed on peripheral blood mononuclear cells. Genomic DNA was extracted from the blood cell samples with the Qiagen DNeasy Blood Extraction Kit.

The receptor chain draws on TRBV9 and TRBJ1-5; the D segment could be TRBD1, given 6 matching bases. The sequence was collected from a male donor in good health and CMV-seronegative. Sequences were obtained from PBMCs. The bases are TGTGCCAGCAGCGTAGCGGGGGGCCAGCCCCAGCATTTT. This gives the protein CASSVAGGQPQHF.